The rows below give T cell receptor beta chains drawn from one sample of a study of CD8 T cells in ankylosing spondylitis. Each CDR3 protein is one row after TCRdb ran MiXCR on the 5' RACE reads. Among approximately 520,000 distinct CDR3 sequences, about 5.7% were seen once, and the ten largest hold roughly 3.2%. The sample taken for sequencing was blood, either unsorted or a sorted T cell fraction (not recorded which). Every receptor here comes from a male donor with ankylosing spondylitis. The CDR3 runs from the conserved cysteine through the conserved F or W. A D gene is named only where the DNA matches it firmly. The size of a clone is reported for some rows only, either as once, few or many, or as a class for expanded clones.

clone_size j_call v_call d_call cdr3_aa cdr3_nt
many TRBJ1-5 TRBV13 . CASSLRTASNQPQHF TGTGCCAGCAGCTTAAGGACAGCTAGCAATCAGCCCCAGCATTTT
. TRBJ2-6 TRBV4-1 . CASSPGRSLSGANVLTF TGCGCCAGCAGTCCGGGCAGGTCCCTCTCTGGGGCCAACGTCCTGACTTTC
many TRBJ1-1 TRBV28 . CASSLFGRVAFF TGTGCCAGCAGTTTATTCGGCAGGGTGGCTTTCTTT
many TRBJ2-7 TRBV7-2 TRBD1 CASSLAGQAEQYF TGTGCCAGCAGCTTAGCGGGACAGGCCGAGCAGTACTTC
many TRBJ1-2 TRBV3-1 . CASSPGWNQGYTF TGTGCCAGCAGCCCAGGGTGGAATCAAGGCTACACCTTC
. TRBJ2-1 TRBV11-3 TRBD1 CASSFHSTGEGNEQFF TGTGCCAGCAGCTTTCATTCCACAGGGGAAGGCAATGAGCAGTTCTTC
many TRBJ1-1 TRBV24-1 . CATREGGEAFF TGTGCCACCCGGGAAGGAGGGGAAGCTTTCTTT
many TRBJ2-5 TRBV20-1 TRBD2 CSAVGEGQETQYF TGCAGTGCTGTTGGGGAGGGACAAGAGACCCAGTACTTC
few TRBJ1-1 TRBV19 . CASSIGPNTEAFF TGTGCCAGTAGTATAGGTCCGAACACTGAAGCTTTCTTT
few TRBJ1-3 TRBV3-1 . CASSHHNTDGNTIYF TGTGCCAGCAGCCACCATAACACCGATGGAAACACCATATATTTT
many TRBJ1-4 TRBV12-3/TRBV12-4 . CASSRTWGEKLFF TGTGCCAGCAGCCGGACCTGGGGAGAAAAACTGTTTTTT
many TRBJ2-7 TRBV7-8 . CASSALRRQRPGQYF TGTGCCAGCAGCGCCTTGCGACGCCAGCGTCCGGGGCAGTACTTC
. TRBJ2-4 TRBV2 . CASGAGPQYF TGTGCCAGCGGGGCGGGGCCCCAGTACTTC
many TRBJ2-3 TRBV5-1 TRBD2 CASSSGGLLFISPTDTQYF TGCGCCAGCAGCTCGGGAGGGCTCCTTTTTATTTCACCCACAGATACGCAGTATTTT
many TRBJ2-5 TRBV10-3 . CAISVFGEGVAEETQYF .
few TRBJ2-5 TRBV20-1 TRBD2 CSAREAGVRTQYF TGCAGTGCTAGAGAAGCGGGGGTCCGGACCCAGTACTTC
. TRBJ1-5 TRBV15 . CATRIHGAGKSWKDNQPQHF TGTGCCACCAGGATCCACGGGGCAGGGAAAAGTTGGAAAGACAATCAGCCCCAGCATTTT
many TRBJ2-2 TRBV5-1 . CASRKTGTNTGELFF TGCGCCAGCAGGAAGACGGGGACGAACACCGGGGAGCTGTTTTTT
many TRBJ2-2 TRBV4-1 . CASSQWETGEVPGELFF TGCGCCAGCAGCCAATGGGAGACAGGAGAGGTTCCCGGGGAGCTGTTTTTT
many TRBJ1-3 TRBV27 . CASSLFGGVAGNTIYF TGTGCCAGCAGTTTATTTGGCGGGGTGGCTGGAAACACCATATATTTT
many TRBJ2-5 TRBV10-3 TRBD2 CAISDVKSGGALGETQYF TGTGCCATCAGTGACGTTAAAAGCGGGGGGGCTCTTGGAGAGACCCAGTACTTC
many TRBJ1-3 TRBV5-6 . CASSLDNSDTIYF TGTGCCAGCAGCTTGGATAATTCAGACACCATATATTTT
many TRBJ1-5 TRBV6-5 . CASSYNGRGEGNQPQHF TGTGCCAGCAGTTATAATGGGAGGGGAGAGGGCAATCAGCCCCAGCATTTT
many TRBJ2-7 TRBV6-5 TRBD1 CASSYRGQGYSYEQYF TGTGCCAGCAGTTATCGGGGACAGGGTTATTCCTACGAGCAGTACTTC
many TRBJ2-1 TRBV7-3 . CASSLSRDSYNEQFF TGTGCCAGCAGCTTAAGCAGGGACTCCTACAATGAGCAGTTCTTC
many TRBJ1-6 TRBV7-2 TRBD1 CASSLTAGTASPLHF TGTGCCAGCAGCTTAACTGCCGGGACAGCTTCACCCCTCCACTTT
many TRBJ2-7 TRBV20-1 . CSAPTDGFSYEQYF TGCAGTGCTCCAACGGACGGGTTCTCCTACGAGCAGTACTTC
few TRBJ1-1 TRBV7-2 . CASSLQGELNAFF TGTGCCAGCAGCCTCCAGGGAGAGTTGAACGCTTTCTTT
many TRBJ2-5 TRBV29-1 . CSVEFAAETQYF TGCAGCGTTGAATTCGCGGCGGAGACCCAGTACTTC
many TRBJ1-3 TRBV4-2 . CASSQPNANSGNTIYF TGTGCCAGCAGCCAGCCCAACGCTAACTCTGGAAACACCATATATTTT
many TRBJ2-1 TRBV20-1 TRBD2 CSASPAGYNEQFF TGCAGTGCTAGCCCAGCGGGGTACAATGAGCAGTTCTTC
many TRBJ2-3 TRBV20-1 TRBD2 CSARDGASGRVSTDTQYF TGCAGTGCTAGAGATGGCGCTAGCGGGAGAGTTAGCACAGATACGCAGTATTTT
. TRBJ2-3 TRBV19 TRBD2 CASSTLAGTTDTQYF TGTGCCAGTAGTACCCTAGCGGGAACCACAGATACGCAGTATTTT
many TRBJ2-5 TRBV5-1 . CASRSSGRMLGETQYF TGCGCCAGCCGTTCGTCCGGACGCATGCTAGGAGAGACCCAGTACTTC
few TRBJ1-2 TRBV29-1 TRBD1 CSVEPGGYGYGYTF TGCAGCGTTGAACCAGGGGGCTACGGGTATGGCTACACCTTC
few TRBJ2-5 TRBV5-1 TRBD2 CATSNGLAGGNQETQYF TGCGCCACCAGCAATGGACTAGCGGGGGGCAACCAAGAGACCCAGTACTTC
few TRBJ2-7 TRBV18 . CASSSGPSGLSYEQYF TGTGCCAGCTCTTCAGGACCGAGCGGACTCTCCTACGAGCAGTACTTC
many TRBJ2-1 TRBV7-2 TRBD1 CASSLQTGGNEQFF TGTGCCAGCAGCTTACAGACAGGGGGCAATGAGCAGTTCTTC
. TRBJ2-2 TRBV7-9 . CASSPGLLSWELFF TGTGCCAGCAGCCCGGGGCTGCTCAGCTGGGAGCTGTTTTTT
many TRBJ2-1 TRBV6-2/TRBV6-3 TRBD2 CASSYQSSGSRGSYNEQFF TGTGCCAGCAGTTACCAGTCTAGCGGGAGCAGGGGCTCCTACAATGAGCAGTTCTTC
few TRBJ2-3 TRBV20-1 TRBD1 CSARRTGGTDTQYF TGCAGTGCTAGACGGACAGGGGGCACAGATACGCAGTATTTT
many TRBJ2-5 TRBV12-3/TRBV12-4 . CASSPRRTQETQYF TGTGCCAGCAGCCCCCGGCGGACCCAAGAGACCCAGTACTTC
. TRBJ2-1 TRBV20-1 . CSAAPGPSPNEQFF TGCAGTGCTGCCCCGGGGCCCAGCCCGAATGAGCAGTTCTTC
. TRBJ2-5 TRBV20-1 . CSARDRSRGETQYF TGCAGTGCTAGAGATCGGAGCAGGGGAGAGACCCAGTACTTC
many TRBJ2-7 TRBV4-2 TRBD2 CASSQGTSGPPYEQYF TGTGCCAGCAGCCAAGGCACTAGCGGACCGCCCTACGAGCAGTACTTC
. TRBJ2-1 TRBV6-2/TRBV6-3 TRBD2 CASSYMGSGRSPNEQFF TGTGCCAGCAGTTACATGGGTAGCGGGAGATCCCCTAATGAGCAGTTCTTC
many TRBJ2-3 TRBV29-1 . CSVIQDSDTQYF TGCAGCGTAATACAGGACTCAGATACGCAGTATTTT
many TRBJ1-4 TRBV11-2 TRBD1 CASSWNTGTVEKLFF TGTGCCAGCAGCTGGAATACCGGGACAGTCGAAAAACTGTTTTTT